This is a list of T cell receptor beta chains from one sample in a study of blood T cell repertoires in COVID-19. Measured with immunoSEQ multiplex PCR; TCRdb has only the in-frame clones, and not every one. The sample has about 190,000 clones, around 84% seen once; the top ten hold roughly 3.2%. The sequencing input was PBMCs or T cells enriched from blood (not recorded which). The source of these receptors is a woman aged 30 to 39 who had recovered from COVID-19. CDR3s include the opening cysteine and the closing phenylalanine or tryptophan. The D gene is left open where the match is weak. Clone size is not always given. Where it is, it says once, few, many or a class for expanded clones.

DNA: TGTGCCTGGATGGCGGGCACGGAAAAACTGTTTTTT
CDR3: CAWMAGTEKLFF
D: NA
V: TRBV30
size: NA
J: TRBJ1-4

DNA: TGTGCCAGCACCCGCGGGCCCGGGGAAAAACTGTTTTTT
CDR3: CASTRGPGEKLFF
D: NA
V: TRBV14
size: once
J: TRBJ1-4

DNA: TGCGCCAGCATGGGACAGGGGGCGCGAGCTTTCTTT
CDR3: CASMGQGARAFF
D: TRBD1
V: TRBV10-1
size: once
J: TRBJ1-1

DNA: TGTGCCAGCAGCCAAGATCGGGGCGGGGGATCCAAAAACATTCAGTACTTC
CDR3: CASSQDRGGGSKNIQYF
D: TRBD2
V: TRBV3-1/TRBV3-2
size: NA
J: TRBJ2-4

DNA: TGCGCCAGCAGCGGTCTAGCGGGGCAAGAGACCCAGTACTTC
CDR3: CASSGLAGQETQYF
D: TRBD2
V: TRBV5-1
size: NA
J: TRBJ2-5

DNA: TGTGCCAGCACCGTCGACAAGAACACTGAAGCTTTCTTT
CDR3: CASTVDKNTEAFF
D: NA
V: TRBV2
size: NA
J: TRBJ1-1

DNA: TGTGCTAGTGGTAGGGGTAGCAATCAGCCCCAGCATTTT
CDR3: CASGRGSNQPQHF
D: NA
V: TRBV12-5
size: NA
J: TRBJ1-5

DNA: TGTGCCAGCAGTTTAAGGGGGCGTATAGGCGGGGAGCTGTTTTTT
CDR3: CASSLRGRIGGELFF
D: TRBD1
V: TRBV27
size: NA
J: TRBJ2-2

DNA: TGTGCCAGCAGCCCCGGGACTAGCGGGAGGGCCCGCAATGAGCAGTTCTTC
CDR3: CASSPGTSGRARNEQFF
D: TRBD2
V: TRBV28
size: few
J: TRBJ2-1

DNA: TGTGCCAGCAGCTCGGACTTGAGCTCCTACAATGAGCAGTTCTTC
CDR3: CASSSDLSSYNEQFF
D: NA
V: TRBV5-4
size: NA
J: TRBJ2-1

DNA: TGTGCCAGCTCACCTGGGGGGAGACAAGAGACCCAGTACTTC
CDR3: CASSPGGRQETQYF
D: NA
V: TRBV18
size: NA
J: TRBJ2-5

DNA: TGTGCCACCAGCAGAGTTCCAGGGGTCAAGACCCAGTACTTC
CDR3: CATSRVPGVKTQYF
D: NA
V: TRBV15
size: NA
J: TRBJ2-5

DNA: TGTGCCAGTAGTATAGGGGCGGGGGGGCACAATGAGCAGTTCTTC
CDR3: CASSIGAGGHNEQFF
D: TRBD2
V: TRBV19
size: once
J: TRBJ2-1

DNA: TGTGCCACCAGTGAAATGGGACAGGGCTTCTACAATGAGCAGTTCTTC
CDR3: CATSEMGQGFYNEQFF
D: TRBD1
V: TRBV24-1
size: many
J: TRBJ2-1

DNA: TGTGCCAGCAGCTTACAGGGGAACACCGGGGAGCTGTTTTTT
CDR3: CASSLQGNTGELFF
D: NA
V: TRBV11-3
size: few
J: TRBJ2-2

DNA: TGCGCCAGCAGCTCCTCGGCCCAGCGCTACGAGCAGTACTTC
CDR3: CASSSSAQRYEQYF
D: NA
V: TRBV5-1
size: NA
J: TRBJ2-7

DNA: TGTGCCAGCAGTTTATCTCCAGATACGCAGTATTTT
CDR3: CASSLSPDTQYF
D: NA
V: TRBV21-1
size: NA
J: TRBJ2-3

DNA: TGTGCCAGCAGCGTAACCGGGACTAGCGGCTCTGGGGCCAACGTCCTGACTTTC
CDR3: CASSVTGTSGSGANVLTF
D: TRBD2
V: TRBV9
size: many
J: TRBJ2-6

DNA: TGTGCCAGCAGCATGCGACTTGACTCCTACAATGAGCAGTTCTTC
CDR3: CASSMRLDSYNEQFF
D: NA
V: TRBV21-1
size: NA
J: TRBJ2-1

DNA: TGTGCCAGCAGTGAGAGACAGGGGGCCTACGAGCAGTACTTC
CDR3: CASSERQGAYEQYF
D: TRBD1
V: TRBV6-1
size: NA
J: TRBJ2-7

DNA: TGTGCCAGCAGTTTAGGGACAGTGTCTAATGAAAAACTGTTTTTT
CDR3: CASSLGTVSNEKLFF
D: TRBD1
V: TRBV28
size: NA
J: TRBJ1-4

DNA: TGTGCCAGCAGCCAGGGACAGGGTGGAGGCTACACCTTC
CDR3: CASSQGQGGGYTF
D: TRBD1
V: TRBV3-1/TRBV3-2
size: few
J: TRBJ1-2

DNA: TGTGCCAGCAGAGGGGACACCTATAATTCACCCCTCCACTTT
CDR3: CASRGDTYNSPLHF
D: NA
V: TRBV6-6
size: NA
J: TRBJ1-6

DNA: TGTGCCAGCAGATCCGGGGTAGAAGCTTTCTTT
CDR3: CASRSGVEAFF
D: NA
V: TRBV6-5
size: NA
J: TRBJ1-1

DNA: TGTGCCAGCAGAGCTACTAGCTTTATTGGCGAGCAGTACTTC
CDR3: CASRATSFIGEQYF
D: NA
V: TRBV2
size: few
J: TRBJ2-7

DNA: TGTGCCAGCAGCCGCGGGCTAGATACGCAGTATTTT
CDR3: CASSRGLDTQYF
D: NA
V: TRBV14
size: once
J: TRBJ2-3

DNA: TGTGCCAGCAGGGTCGGGTTTTCAAGCTCCTACGAGCAGTACTTC
CDR3: CASRVGFSSSYEQYF
D: NA
V: TRBV27
size: NA
J: TRBJ2-7

DNA: TGTGCCAGCACCGCGGACAGGGGGCGAATCTTGGGTGCTTTCTTT
CDR3: CASTADRGRILGAFF
D: TRBD1
V: TRBV28
size: NA
J: TRBJ1-1

DNA: TGTGCCAGCTCACCCGGGACAGGGGTCACTGAAGCTTTCTTT
CDR3: CASSPGTGVTEAFF
D: TRBD1
V: TRBV18
size: NA
J: TRBJ1-1